Below, 21 T cell receptor beta chains from the same sample are listed, as sequenced in a study of CD8+ T cells in alopecia areata. Treatment of the sample: oral pan-JAK inhibitor, 5-10 mg twice daily. TCR sequencing used cDNA made by reverse transcription of extracted RNA. Method: immunoSEQ multiplex PCR; TCRdb's copy keeps in-frame clones and lacks some. The sample yields around 200,000 clones, around 56% seen once. Sequences were derived from CD4+ T cells sorted from blood, sampled at week 4, from a patient treated with tofacitinib. The source is a human donor with alopecia areata.

The chain has TRBV10-3 and TRBJ2-2; 11 positions agree with TRBD2. The germline gives CDR1 ENHRY, CDR2 SYGVKD. Trimming cost V 10 bases and J 7 bases; bases outside gene matches: 8. This CDR3 comprises 14 residues. CDR3 DNA: TGTGCCACCCTAGCGGGAGGAGGCTTCGGGGAGCTGTTTTTT. Translation gives CATLAGGGFGELFF.

This chain uses TRBV30 with TRBJ1-2; D gene unclear. This CDR3 comprises 14 residues. V dropped 0 bases and J dropped 7 bases, with 15 bases sitting between them. The germline V gene encodes CDR1 GTSNPN and CDR2 SVGIG (reference sequence). The CDR3 sequence is CAWSVGDYGGGYTF. The CDR3 bases are TGTGCCTGGAGTGTAGGCGATTATGGCGGTGGCTACACCTTC.

This clone was counted only a few times. The chain couples TRBV7-2 to TRBJ2-6, with 9 positions matching TRBD2. The CDR3 has 20 residues. The trim removed 0 bases at V and 2 bases at J, leaving 11 bases unmatched. Germline V gene lookup returns CDR1 SGHTA and CDR2 FQGNSA. The CDR3 protein is CASSLAIKAGGRPGANVLTF. As DNA, the CDR3 is TGTGCCAGCAGCTTAGCAATAAAGGCGGGAGGGCGCCCTGGGGCCAACGTCCTGACTTTC.

The chain carries TRBV10-3 and TRBJ1-1; D is unclear. V lost 3 bases, J lost 3 bases, and 11 bases lay in between. The CDR3 loop spans 14 amino acids. Per germline, CDR1 ENHRY and CDR2 SYGVKD. The CDR3 spells CAISDTLRHTEAFF. The CDR3 bases are TGTGCCATCAGTGACACTCTCCGGCACACTGAAGCTTTCTTT.

V usage is TRBV4-2 and J usage is TRBJ2-7; D is unresolved. In germline, CDR1 is LGHNA, CDR2 YNFKEQ. V was pared by 0 bases and J by 2 bases, with 8 bases between. The CDR3 is made up of 14 amino acids. CDR3 nucleotide sequence: TGTGCCAGCAGCCAAGATCTGGACGCCTACGAGCAGTACTTC. This codes for CASSQDLDAYEQYF.

The rearrangement uses TRBV28 and TRBJ2-7; TRBD1 is a possible D gene (7 bases). This CDR3 spans 14 amino acids. Between the trimmed V and J ends, which lost 2 bases and 5 bases, there was a span of 13 bases. Germline CDR1 reads MDHEN; CDR2 reads SYDVKM. The CDR3 bases are TGTGCCAGCAGTTTACGCGGGACAGTCCACGAGCAGTACTTC. Amino acid sequence: CASSLRGTVHEQYF.

This chain joins TRBV29-1 and TRBJ2-7, with D perhaps matching TRBD1 or TRBD2 (5 bases each). Germline-derived CDR1 and CDR2 are SQVTM and ANQGSEA. V was pared by 2 bases and J by 7 bases, with 12 bases between. The CDR3 consists of 12 residues. In DNA, the CDR3 is TGCAGCGTTGAATCCGGGACGGGGGAGCAGTACTTC. Its translation is CSVESGTGEQYF.

The rearrangement links TRBV11-3 to TRBJ2-3; 13 nucleotides agree with TRBD2. V shed 6 bases and J 0 bases; nucleotides not matched to a gene: 3. Germline V gene data show CDR1 as SGHNT and CDR2 as YENEEA. The CDR3 length is 16 residues. CDR3 amino acids: CASSTGLAGSTDTQYF. CDR3 nucleotides: TGTGCCAGCAGTACGGGACTAGCGGGAAGCACAGATACGCAGTATTTT.

The V gene is TRBV4-2, the J gene TRBJ2-5; D unresolved. Deletions cut 5 bases from V and 5 bases from J, with 12 bases between. Germline V gives CDR1 LGHNA, CDR2 YNFKEQ. This CDR3 has 13 residues. The CDR3 nucleotides are TGTGCCAGCAGCGGGGAATTACGCGAGACCCAGTACTTC. Its protein is CASSGELRETQYF.

The chain links TRBV30 to TRBJ2-1; 7 bases fit TRBD1. Trimming at V came to 1 base and at J to 6 bases, leaving 3 bases not matched to a gene. Germline lookup yields CDR1 GTSNPN and CDR2 SVGIG (reference sequence). The CDR3 sequence is 13 residues long. Here the CDR3 reads CAWSDRGINEQFF. Written as DNA, the CDR3 is TGTGCCTGGAGTGACAGGGGAATCAATGAGCAGTTCTTC.

V gene TRBV19 combines with J gene TRBJ2-7; 10 bases line up with TRBD1. Germline V CDR1 and CDR2: LNHDA, SQIVND (reference sequence). This CDR3 has 14 residues. With V trimmed by 4 bases and J by 5 bases, 5 bases remained unmatched. CDR3 coding DNA: TGTGCCAGTAGTAGAACCGGGACAGGGGACGAGCAGTACTTC. Protein sequence: CASSRTGTGDEQYF.

The chain links TRBV5-1 to TRBJ2-2, with a possible D match to TRBD1 (6 bases). V shed 0 bases and J shed 6 bases, with 12 bases lying between them. The CDR3 contains 15 residues. Germline CDR1 SGHRS, CDR2 YFSETQ. CDR3 bases: TGCGCCAGCAGCTTGGTACAGGGTGTCGCCGGGGAGCTGTTTTTT. This gives the protein CASSLVQGVAGELFF.

V and J are TRBV5-1 and TRBJ2-2; TRBD2 matches at 10 bases. Germline-derived CDR1 and CDR2 are SGHRS and YFSETQ. The CDR3 loop spans 15 amino acids. With 5 bases clipped from V and 7 bases from J, the junction kept 8 bases outside the gene matches. The CDR3 coding sequence is TGCGCCAGCAGATTAGCGGGAGGAAGAGTCGGGGAGCTGTTTTTT. Translated, it gives CASRLAGGRVGELFF.

The sample holds a few counts of this clone. V usage is TRBV29-1 and J usage is TRBJ2-7; TRBD1 might be the D (6 bases). Looked up from germline, CDR1 is SQVTM and CDR2 is ANQGSEA. CDR3 size: 14 residues. Trimming took off 6 bases at V and 0 bases at J, with 15 bases between the two ends. The CDR3 spells CSVGPTGYSYEQYF. CDR3 DNA sequence: TGCAGCGTGGGCCCGACAGGTTACTCCTACGAGCAGTACTTC.

This rearrangement joins TRBV30 to TRBJ2-1; 7 bases map to TRBD2. Germline-derived CDR1 and CDR2 are GTSNPN and SVGIG (reference sequence). This CDR3 region has 12 residues. Germline trimming cut 2 bases from V and 8 bases from J; bases unmatched to any gene: 3. The DNA of the CDR3 is TGTGCCTGGAGTAGAGGGAGGGATGAGCAGTTCTTC. Its protein is CAWSRGRDEQFF.

This chain's CDR3 is CASSAETSNTQYF. DNA of the CDR3: TGCGCCAGCAGCGCAGAGACTAGCAATACGCAGTATTTT. The chain has TRBV4-3 and TRBJ2-3, with TRBD2 matching 7 bases. V shed 5 bases, J shed 7 bases, and the junction held 6 bases outside the gene matches. Germline V gene sequence: CDR1 LGHNA, CDR2 YSLEER. The CDR3 covers 13 residues.

The V and J genes are TRBV9 and TRBJ2-5; TRBD2 is a possible D gene (6 bases). Trimming shortened V by 1 base and J by 5 bases, and 18 bases separated the two germline ends. The CDR3 contains 16 residues. Germline V gene sequence: CDR1 SGDLS, CDR2 YYNGEE. CDR3 loop: CASSVSGTWSVETQYF. In DNA form, the CDR3 reads TGTGCCAGCAGCGTATCCGGGACTTGGTCTGTGGAGACCCAGTACTTC. The full variable domain, with the rest looked up from reference TRBV9 and TRBJ2-5, is DSGVTQTPKHLITATGQRVTLRCSPRSGDLSVYWYQQSLDQGLQFLIQYYNGEERAKGNILERFSAQQFPDLHSELNLSSLELGDSALYFCASSVSGTWSVETQYFGPGTRLLVL.

This chain connects TRBV5-1 to TRBJ2-5, with no clear D. V was pared by 0 bases and J by 5 bases, with 11 bases between. The CDR3 has 14 amino acids. Germline CDR1 and CDR2: SGHRS and YFSETQ. The CDR3 DNA reads TGCGCCAGCAGCTTGGTTGCGGAGAGGGAGACCCAGTACTTC. Amino acid sequence: CASSLVAERETQYF.

The rearrangement links TRBV15 to TRBJ2-7; perhaps TRBD1 as D (5 bases). Trimming pared 0 bases from V and 7 bases from J, leaving 10 bases between. Germline V gene sequence: CDR1 LNHNV, CDR2 YYDKDF (reference sequence). The CDR3 contains 13 residues. CDR3 loop: CATSREFRTEQYF. Written as DNA, the CDR3 is TGTGCCACCAGCAGAGAGTTCAGGACAGAGCAGTACTTC. Complete variable domain (other parts from reference TRBV15 and TRBJ2-7): DAMVIQNPRYQVTQFGKPVTLSCSQTLNHNVMYWYQQKSSQAPKLLFHYYDKDFNNEADTPDNFQSRRPNTSFCFLDIRSPGLGDTAMYLCATSREFRTEQYFGPGTRLTVT.

This chain connects TRBV29-1 to TRBJ2-2, with TRBD2 as a possible D gene (6 bases). V dropped 8 bases and J dropped 8 bases, with 15 bases sitting between them. The CDR3 covers 12 residues. Germline CDR1 SQVTM, CDR2 ANQGSEA. Here the CDR3 reads CSSQEGAGELFF. The CDR3 coding sequence is TGCAGCTCCCAGGAGGGAGCGGGGGAGCTGTTTTTT.

The chain employs TRBV7-2 and TRBJ2-5, with no clear D. The CDR3 contains 13 residues. Germline V CDR1 and CDR2: SGHTA, FQGNSA. With 6 bases removed from V and 5 bases from J, the gap between germline ends came to 13 bases. The chain's CDR3 is CASSTRAQETQYF. As DNA, the CDR3 is TGTGCCAGCAGTACCCGGGCCCAGGAGACCCAGTACTTC.